This entry lists 30 T cell receptor beta chains sequenced from one sample in a study of human T cells and chemical hapten exposure. Time point reported: pre-sensitization, week 0. Treatment noted: therapeutic diphenylcyclopropenone sensitization with weekly scalp DPC. A single record per CDR3 protein comes from TCRdb applying MiXCR to the RACE reads. The sample carries under 400,000 distinct CDR3 sequences, around 5.5% recorded once. The sequencing here drew on whole blood, taken in connection with sensitization to the hapten diphenylcyclopropenone (DPC). These receptors all stem from a woman aged 50 to 60 with alopecia areata. Some clones in this sample may be carry-over from other donors' samples.

This clonotype appeared once. The chain carries TRBV20-1 and TRBJ2-1, with TRBD1 matching over 9 bases. The trim removed 1 base at V and 5 bases at J, leaving 6 bases unmatched. The CDR3 covers 15 residues. CDR1 is DFQATT, CDR2 SNEGSKA, per germline (reference sequence). CDR3 sequence: CSARGRDRVNNEQFF. DNA for the CDR3: TGCAGTGCTAGAGGCCGGGACAGGGTTAACAATGAGCAGTTCTTC.

The chain employs TRBV6-5 and TRBJ2-7; TRBD2 agrees at 11 bases. From germline, CDR1 is MNHEY and CDR2 SVGAGI. The ends lost 7 bases at V and 4 bases at J; junction bases unmatched: 9. This CDR3 comprises 15 residues. The CDR3 loop reads CASTDPASGRYEQYF. The DNA for the CDR3 is TGTGCCAGCACTGACCCGGCTAGCGGGAGGTACGAGCAGTACTTC.

This clonotype was found many times. V is TRBV29-1 and J is TRBJ2-7, with a weak D call TRBD1 (5 bases). CDR1 SQVTM and CDR2 ANQGSEA come from the germline V gene. The CDR3 runs 13 residues. V was pared by 3 bases and J by 6 bases, with 15 bases between. This CDR3 is CSVDRGSPGEQYF. CDR3 DNA sequence: TGCAGCGTTGATAGGGGTAGCCCTGGCGAGCAGTACTTC.

The genes are TRBV20-1 and TRBJ2-1; tentatively, D is TRBD1 (7 bases). V lost 7 bases, J lost 0 bases, and 19 bases lay in between. CDR3 size: 16 residues. Germline CDR1 is DFQATT and CDR2 is SNEGSKA (reference sequence). The CDR3 region is CSGAREDRSSYNEQFF. CDR3 DNA sequence: TGCAGTGGTGCCAGGGAGGACAGGAGCTCCTACAATGAGCAGTTCTTC.

The table lists this clonotype with a few counts. This chain joins TRBV20-1 and TRBJ1-4; 7 bases line up with TRBD1. The CDR3 runs 12 residues. Germline trimming cut 6 bases from V and 7 bases from J; bases unmatched to any gene: 5. Germline V CDR1 and CDR2: DFQATT, SNEGSKA (reference sequence). CDR3 residues: CSAETGREKLFF. The DNA of the CDR3 is TGCAGTGCCGAGACAGGGCGTGAAAAACTGTTTTTT.

The sample holds many counts of this clonotype. This chain joins TRBV6-1 and TRBJ2-2, with D maybe TRBD1 (5 bases). From germline, CDR1 is MNHNS and CDR2 SASEGT. This CDR3 has 13 amino acids. Deletions cut 6 bases from V and 6 bases from J, with 11 bases between. The CDR3 loop reads CASRATGPGELFF. The CDR3 nucleotides are TGTGCCAGCAGAGCCACAGGTCCCGGGGAGCTGTTTTTT.

This clonotype was seen repeatedly, ten times or more. This chain uses TRBV10-2 with TRBJ2-1, with D perhaps matching TRBD2 (5 bases). The CDR3 is 14 residues long. Trimming removed 0 bases from V and 10 bases from J, with 13 bases in between. Germline lookup yields CDR1 WSHSY and CDR2 SAAADI. The chain's CDR3 is CASSESGSSGEQFF. In DNA form, the CDR3 reads TGCGCCAGCAGTGAGTCGGGGAGTTCGGGGGAGCAGTTCTTC.

This clonotype was seen a few times. The rearrangement joins TRBV27 to TRBJ2-7, with 10 bases that match TRBD2. Germline lookup yields CDR1 MNHEY and CDR2 SMNVEV (reference sequence). V lost 1 base, J lost 3 bases, and 3 bases stayed unmatched. The CDR3 consists of 15 residues. CDR3 nucleotides: TGTGCCAGCAGTTTATGGCTAGCGGGAGTCTACGAGCAGTACTTC. Its protein product is CASSLWLAGVYEQYF.

This clonotype appeared many times. CDR3 bases: TGTGCCAGCTCGGTAACCCTAAGCACAGATACGCAGTATTTT. This encodes CASSVTLSTDTQYF. This chain joins TRBV18 and TRBJ2-3; D gene ambiguous. This CDR3 has 14 amino acids. V lost 6 bases, J lost 0 bases, and 10 bases lay in between. The V gene's germline CDR1 is KGHSH and CDR2 LQKENI.

This clonotype was counted a few times. CDR3 sequence reads: CASSSPGTGKGEQYF. The DNA for the CDR3 is TGCGCCAGCAGTTCGCCGGGGACAGGAAAAGGCGAGCAGTACTTC. The chain links TRBV4-1 to TRBJ2-7, with 8 bases aligning to TRBD1. Germline-derived CDR1 and CDR2 are MGHRA and YSYEKL. With V trimmed by 6 bases and J by 6 bases, 13 bases remained unmatched. The CDR3 runs to 15 residues.

This clonotype was counted at least ten times. CDR3 amino acids: CAISVSFGQDNSPLHF. The CDR3 nucleotides are TGTGCCATCAGTGTGTCATTCGGACAGGATAATTCACCCCTCCACTTT. The V gene is TRBV10-3, the J gene TRBJ1-6; 7 bases align to TRBD1. With 4 bases clipped from V and 5 bases from J, the junction kept 8 bases outside the gene matches. The CDR3 is 16 amino acids. In germline, CDR1 is ENHRY, CDR2 SYGVKD.

At least ten counts were recorded for this clonotype. This sequence joins TRBV7-9 and TRBJ2-7; D unresolved. CDR1 and CDR2 (germline): SEHNR, FQNEAQ (reference sequence). V gave up 5 bases and J gave up 6 bases, with 11 bases separating them. CDR3 size: 12 residues. The CDR3: CASSLATGEQYF. The CDR3 nucleotides read TGTGCCAGCAGCCTCGCGACCGGCGAGCAGTACTTC.

This chain uses TRBV13 with TRBJ2-3; D might be TRBD2 (5 bases). Germline-derived CDR1 and CDR2 are PRHDT and FYEKMQ (reference sequence). The V end lost 6 bases, the J end lost 2 bases, and 12 bases lay between the germline ends. This CDR3 has 14 residues. DNA for the CDR3: TGTGCCAGCAGGGGAGAGGCACCCACAGATACGCAGTATTTT. This encodes CASRGEAPTDTQYF.

This rearrangement joins TRBV6-5 to TRBJ1-5; D remains ambiguous. CDR3 length: 15 amino acids. Germline assignment: CDR1 MNHEY and CDR2 SVGAGI. V was trimmed by 6 bases and J by 5 bases, leaving 17 bases between them. DNA of the CDR3: TGTGCCAGCAGCTCTGGACTCGCCGGGCATCAGCCCCAGCATTTT. Residues: CASSSGLAGHQPQHF.

This clonotype was counted ten times or more. The rearrangement uses TRBV20-1 and TRBJ1-1; D not resolved. In germline, CDR1 is DFQATT, CDR2 SNEGSKA (reference sequence). V shed 4 bases and J shed 2 bases, with 11 bases lying between them. The CDR3 loop spans 13 amino acids. CDR3 in amino acids: CSANGRGNTEAFF. Here the CDR3 DNA reads TGCAGTGCTAACGGACGGGGAAACACTGAAGCTTTCTTT.

This clonotype was seen many times. The chain recombines TRBV28 with TRBJ2-7; D is undetermined. The V gene's germline CDR1 is MDHEN and CDR2 SYDVKM. This CDR3 spans 14 amino acids. V gave up 5 bases and J gave up 6 bases, with 17 bases separating them. Here the CDR3 reads CASSHPVRAGEQYF. The CDR3, as DNA: TGTGCCAGCAGTCACCCCGTAAGGGCAGGCGAGCAGTACTTC.

This clonotype was observed at least ten times. The chain couples TRBV5-4 to TRBJ2-1; D not certain. There are 12 residues in the CDR3. V lost 4 bases and J 9 bases, leaving 11 bases between the germline ends. From germline, CDR1 is SGHNT and CDR2 YYREEE (reference sequence). CDR3 region: CASSPKTAEQFF. DNA of the CDR3: TGTGCCAGCAGCCCTAAGACGGCTGAGCAGTTCTTC.

The sample holds a few counts of this clonotype. This chain links TRBV19 with TRBJ1-6; TRBD1 might be the D (6 bases). Germline V CDR1 and CDR2: LNHDA, SQIVND (reference sequence). The CDR3 covers 17 residues. Trimming shortened V by 2 bases and J by 7 bases, and 18 bases separated the two germline ends. The CDR3 region is CASSIQRLDSSNSPLHF. The CDR3 region has the DNA TGTGCCAGTAGTATACAGAGACTGGACAGTTCAAATTCACCCCTCCACTTT.

This clonotype has just one count. The rearrangement links TRBV3-1 to TRBJ1-1; no reliable D call. The CDR3 length is 13 residues. Per the germline V gene, CDR1 is LGHDT and CDR2 is YNNKEL (reference sequence). Trimming left V 5 bases short and J 4 bases short, with 11 bases between. The CDR3: CASSSTRSTEAFF. DNA for the CDR3: TGTGCCAGCAGCTCGACCCGCTCCACTGAAGCTTTCTTT. Using reference TRBV3-1 and TRBJ1-1 for the parts outside the CDR3, the full variable domain is DTAVSQTPKYLVTQMGNDKSIKCEQNLGHDTMYWYKQDSKKFLKIMFSYNNKELIINETVPNRFSPKSPDKAHLNLHINSLELGDSAVYFCASSSTRSTEAFFGQGTRLTVV.

This clonotype was seen a handful of times. V and J are TRBV7-2 and TRBJ2-3; 8 positions agree with TRBD2. Germline V lookup: CDR1 SGHTA, CDR2 FQGNSA. The CDR3 has 15 residues. Trimming took 1 base from V and 5 from J; bases not matched to a gene: 5. The chain's CDR3 is CASSLGAGAVDTQYF. DNA of the CDR3: TGTGCCAGCAGCTTAGGAGCGGGAGCGGTAGATACGCAGTATTTT.

In its sample, this clonotype was seen a few times. The rearrangement links TRBV25-1 to TRBJ2-3, with D possibly matching TRBD2 (5 bases). V lost 4 bases, J lost 6 bases, and 11 bases lay in between. The germline gives CDR1 MGHDK, CDR2 SYGVNS. The CDR3 consists of 13 residues. CDR3 DNA: TGTGCCAGCAGTGGTTGGACGGGGGATACGCAGTATTTT. Translated, it gives CASSGWTGDTQYF.

The chain recombines TRBV9 with TRBJ2-2; 8 bases are shared with TRBD1. The ends lost 3 bases at V and 3 bases at J; junction bases unmatched: 4. Germline values: CDR1 SGDLS, CDR2 YYNGEE. The length of the CDR3 is 15 residues. The CDR3 coding sequence is TGTGCCAGCAGCGCACAGGGGGTGGACACCGGGGAGCTGTTTTTT. Residues: CASSAQGVDTGELFF.

The CDR3 coding sequence is TGTGCCAGCAGCCAAGTAACGGACAAAAATCAGCCCCAGCATTTT. It encodes CASSQVTDKNQPQHF. The chain joins TRBV4-2 to TRBJ1-5; TRBD1 is a possible D gene (5 bases). This CDR3 is built from 15 residues. Trimming left V 1 base short and J 4 bases short, with 11 bases between. The germline V gene has CDR1 LGHNA and CDR2 YNFKEQ.

This clonotype appeared a few times. The chain carries TRBV7-9 and TRBJ2-3, with TRBD1 matching 7 bases. This CDR3 contains 14 residues. Germline CDR1 reads SEHNR; CDR2 reads FQNEAQ (reference sequence). V shed 5 bases and J 8 bases; nucleotides not matched to a gene: 10. The CDR3 DNA is TGTGCCAGCAGCGTAGGGGGCACAGGGATTACGCAGTATTTT. It specifies CASSVGGTGITQYF.

This clonotype has only a few counts. The chain is built from TRBV12-3 or TRBV12-4 and TRBJ1-5, with 9 nucleotides matching TRBD1. This CDR3 has 15 amino acids. J was trimmed by 6 bases and V by 6 bases; bases with no gene match: 9. CDR3 nucleotide sequence: TGTGCCAGCAGCTCTACCGGGACAGGGTTTCAGCCCCAGCATTTT. Protein: CASSSTGTGFQPQHF.

This clonotype was observed a few times. The V and J genes are TRBV6-2 or TRBV6-3 and TRBJ1-6; D call uncertain. There are 13 residues in the CDR3. V gave up 7 bases and J gave up 0 bases, with 4 bases separating them. Germline CDR1 MNHEY, CDR2 SVGEGT. DNA for the CDR3: TGTGCCAGCAAAAGCTCCTATAATTCACCCCTCCACTTT. As protein: CASKSSYNSPLHF.

In this sample, this clonotype turned up many times. The junction differs from germline at one of its ends, possibly a read error. This sequence joins TRBV7-9 and TRBJ2-7; 8 bases match TRBD1. The germline V gene has CDR1 SEHNR and CDR2 FQNEAQ (reference sequence). CDR3 length: 14 residues. This CDR3 is CASSYARRGLEKYF. CDR3 nucleotides: TGTGCCAGCAGCTACGCCCGCAGGGGGCTCGAGAAGTACTTC.

The gene calls are TRBV4-3 and TRBJ2-1; D gene ambiguous. From germline, CDR1 is LGHNA and CDR2 YSLEER. V gave up 0 bases and J gave up 8 bases, with 17 bases separating them. The CDR3 length is 16 residues. The CDR3 spells CASSQDRITLVYEQFF. The CDR3 region has the DNA TGCGCCAGCAGCCAAGATCGTATCACCCTAGTTTATGAGCAGTTCTTC.

This clonotype occurred a few times. The chain is built from TRBV28 and TRBJ1-4, with TRBD1 matching over 7 bases. The germline V gene has CDR1 MDHEN and CDR2 SYDVKM. This CDR3 contains 17 residues. Germline trimming cut 6 bases from V and 0 bases from J; bases unmatched to any gene: 10. The CDR3 loop is CASRVQGIAATNEKLFF. The CDR3, as DNA: TGTGCCAGCAGAGTACAGGGGATAGCGGCAACTAATGAAAAACTGTTTTTT.

A few counts support this clonotype. The chain employs TRBV29-1 and TRBJ1-3; 9 bases match TRBD1. CDR1 SQVTM and CDR2 ANQGSEA come from the germline V gene. The CDR3 totals 14 residues. V lost 6 bases and J lost 4; bases outside the gene matches: 7. CDR3 nucleotides: TGCAGCGTCGTACAGGGGGCGCACGGAAACACCATATATTTT. Translation gives CSVVQGAHGNTIYF.